This T cell receptor beta chain was captured in a study of molecular identifiers for immune sequencing clone quantification. At the level of the study: The replicates split RNA from roughly 20,000 or 100,000 naive CD8 cells five ways and sequenced four.

As regards this clonotype: As yet, its antigen is unknown.

Generation of bulk TCR libraries relied on previously described methods and listed TCR primers. TCRdb analysed the PCR reads with MiXCR anew, one entry per CDR3 protein. The sample records a few hundred thousand distinct CDR3 sequences, 24% being singletons. Germline V CDR1 and CDR2: SNHLY, FYNNEI. Trimming cost V 0 bases and J 6 bases; bases outside gene matches: 5. The CDR3 runs to 16 residues. As CD8+CD4-CCR7+CD45RA+ cells, naive CD8 T cells were sorted. Study-level points and caveats: Researchers reportedly could pick up spiked Jurkat TCR RNA from one cell mixed into one million naive cells.

The receptor was derived from a human donor in good health. Some libraries in this study had Jurkat cell RNA spiked in. Sequenced input: naive CD8+ T cells from blood, with Jurkat cell RNA spiked in. As to subset: FACS-sorted CD8+CD4-CCR7+CD45RA+ naive T cells. The chain couples TRBV2 to TRBJ2-2, with 9 bases that match TRBD2. CDR3 sequence: CASSEARGLAAGELFF. In DNA, the CDR3 is TGTGCCAGCAGTGAAGCGCGGGGACTAGCAGCCGGGGAGCTGTTTTTT.